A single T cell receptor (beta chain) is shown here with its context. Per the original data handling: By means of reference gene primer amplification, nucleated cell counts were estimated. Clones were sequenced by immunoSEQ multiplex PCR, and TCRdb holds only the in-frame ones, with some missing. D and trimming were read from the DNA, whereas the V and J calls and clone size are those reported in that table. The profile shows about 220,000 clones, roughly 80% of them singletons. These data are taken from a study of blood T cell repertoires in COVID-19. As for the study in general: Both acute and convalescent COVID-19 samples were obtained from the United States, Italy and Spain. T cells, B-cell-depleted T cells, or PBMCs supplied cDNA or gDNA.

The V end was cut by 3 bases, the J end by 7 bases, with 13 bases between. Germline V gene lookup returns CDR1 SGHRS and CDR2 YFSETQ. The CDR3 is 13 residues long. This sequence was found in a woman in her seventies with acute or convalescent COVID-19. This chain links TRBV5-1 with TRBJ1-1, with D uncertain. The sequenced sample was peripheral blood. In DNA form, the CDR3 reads TGCGCCAGCAGCTCGGGAGAGGGAGGTGAAGCTTTCTTT. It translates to CASSSGEGGEAFF.